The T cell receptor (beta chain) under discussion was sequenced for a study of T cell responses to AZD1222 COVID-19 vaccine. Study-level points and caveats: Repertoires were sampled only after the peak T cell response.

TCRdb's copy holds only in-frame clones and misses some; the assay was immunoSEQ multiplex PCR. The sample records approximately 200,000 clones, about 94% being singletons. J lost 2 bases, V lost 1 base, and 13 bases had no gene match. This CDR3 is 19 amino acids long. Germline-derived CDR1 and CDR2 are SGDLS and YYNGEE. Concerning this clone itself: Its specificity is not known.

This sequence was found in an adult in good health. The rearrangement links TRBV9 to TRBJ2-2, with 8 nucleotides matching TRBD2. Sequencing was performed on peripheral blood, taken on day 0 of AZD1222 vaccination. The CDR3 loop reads CASSVIGAGAGENTGELFF. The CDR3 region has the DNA TGTGCCAGCAGCGTAATTGGGGCGGGAGCGGGAGAAAACACCGGGGAGCTGTTTTTT.